This TCR beta chain was recovered during a study of blood T cell repertoires in COVID-19. Study context: Sample material is recorded as cDNA or gDNA derived from T cells, B-cell-depleted T cells, or PBMCs.

Trimming pared 1 base from V and 5 bases from J, leaving 8 bases between. The CDR3 totals 14 residues. Per germline, CDR1 SEHNR and CDR2 FQNEAQ (reference sequence). Original analysis: Counts of nucleated cells, estimated from reference gene primer amplification, were obtained. This table comes from immunoSEQ multiplex PCR, and its TCRdb copy is limited to in-frame clones, with some not included. The V and J calls and clone size are taken from that table; D and trimming were inferred from the DNA. The sample includes about 170,000 clones, 70% to 90% seen only once; the top ten take about 2.6%. During active infection, Seattle patients enrolled and were then monitored through disease. The sample holds one count of this clone.

This chain joins TRBV7-9 and TRBJ2-2; D is undetermined. The sequenced sample was peripheral blood. This receptor was identified in a woman aged 80 or over with COVID-19, enrolled during active disease. The CDR3 sequence is CASSLESGTGELFF. The CDR3 nucleotides read TGTGCCAGCAGCTTAGAATCGGGTACCGGGGAGCTGTTTTTT.